The 26 T cell receptor beta chains given below trace back to one sample, sequenced in a study of T-cell memory formation after mild COVID-19. TCRdb re-called the 5' RACE reads with MiXCR, one entry per CDR3 protein. The sample has more than 350,000 distinct CDR3 sequences; roughly 20% are singletons. Material: PBMCs or a T cell subset sorted from them (not recorded which). The receptors derive from an adult woman who had mild COVID-19 (a few samples of this study predate the infection). Cell type and time point are not known.

The V and J genes are TRBV5-1 and TRBJ1-1, with a possible D match to TRBD1 (6 bases). This CDR3 has 17 amino acids. Trimming cost V 4 bases and J 1 base, with 20 bases left between them. Germline V gene sequence: CDR1 SGHRS, CDR2 YFSETQ. This chain's CDR3 is CASSPRAGARKNTEAFF. CDR3 DNA: TGCGCCAGCAGCCCCCGGGCAGGGGCTAGAAAGAACACTGAAGCTTTCTTT.

The sample holds a few counts of this clonotype. The chain combines TRBV7-9 with TRBJ2-1; no clear D gene. The CDR3 has 16 amino acids. Germline V lookup: CDR1 SEHNR, CDR2 FQNEAQ (reference sequence). V gave up 1 base and J gave up 6 bases, with 16 bases separating them. CDR3 protein: CASSLGPRPSGNEQFF. For the CDR3, the DNA is TGTGCCAGCAGCTTAGGTCCCCGGCCCTCGGGCAATGAGCAGTTCTTC.

In its sample, this clonotype was seen a few times. The CDR3 spells CASSSRTSGINEQFF. The CDR3 coding sequence is TGTGCCAGCAGTTCACGGACTAGCGGGATAAATGAGCAGTTCTTC. This chain links TRBV6-2 or TRBV6-3 with TRBJ2-1; 12 bases are a match to TRBD2. The germline gives CDR1 MNHEY, CDR2 SVGEGT. The junction had 5 bases not matched to a gene; V was cut back by 4 bases and J by 7 bases. The CDR3 is made up of 15 amino acids.

The chain carries TRBV24-1 and TRBJ2-5; 8 bases fit TRBD2. The CDR3 has 18 residues. Germline V gene sequence: CDR1 KGHDR, CDR2 SFDVKD. J gave up 3 bases and V 2 bases, and 13 bases lay outside the gene matches. CDR3 nucleotide sequence: TGTGCCACCAGTGATTACCCGGGACTAGAGGAGGGCAAAGAGACCCAGTACTTC. Its translation: CATSDYPGLEEGKETQYF.

CDR3 loop: CASSRQAGGLTDTQYF. DNA of the CDR3: TGTGCCAGCTCTCGCCAGGCGGGGGGGCTCACAGATACGCAGTATTTT. The chain couples TRBV6-6 to TRBJ2-3, with 9 bases matching TRBD2. Per germline, CDR1 MNHNY and CDR2 SVGAGI (reference sequence). The ends lost 8 bases at V and 2 bases at J; junction bases unmatched: 11. The CDR3 sequence is 16 residues long.

V is TRBV21-1 and J is TRBJ2-2; the tabulated D call, TRBD2, remains unverified against the DNA. TRBV21-1 is tagged as a pseudogene. The CDR3 covers 15 residues. The CDR3: CASSLAGGDTGELFF. The CDR3 nucleotides are TGTGCCAGCAGTCTAGCGGGAGGGGACACCGGGGAGCTGTTTTTT.

The chain joins TRBV19 to TRBJ2-5; D might be TRBD2 (6 bases). This CDR3 is built from 15 residues. Trimming cost V 2 bases and J 5 bases, with 15 bases left between them. Germline CDR1 is LNHDA and CDR2 is SQIVND (reference sequence). The CDR3 DNA reads TGTGCCAGTAGTATAAGCGCCGGAGGGTTGGAGACCCAGTACTTC. Translated: CASSISAGGLETQYF.

This clonotype was seen more than once but under ten times. Relative to the germline gene, one junction end is altered; a read error may explain this. DNA for the CDR3: TGTGCTAGCAGCAATAACAGGGCGGGAAACACTGAAGCTTTCTTT. Its translation: CASSNNRAGNTEAFF. V is TRBV7-7 and J is TRBJ1-1; a possible D gene is TRBD1 (6 bases). Germline V gives CDR1 SSHAT, CDR2 FNYEAQ (reference sequence). The CDR3 is 15 residues long.

There are a few counts of this clonotype. V is TRBV4-2 and J is TRBJ2-2, with a weak D call TRBD2 (5 bases). Germline V CDR1 and CDR2: LGHNA, YNFKEQ. The CDR3 has 15 residues. V lost 4 bases, J lost 7 bases, and 16 bases lay in between. CDR3 protein: CASSRTYGGIGELFF. As DNA, the CDR3 is TGTGCCAGCAGCCGAACATATGGAGGAATCGGGGAGCTGTTTTTT.

Turning to this clonotype: A read error may be the cause here, since a much bigger clone is one base away. This chain uses TRBV24-1 with TRBJ2-5, with no clear D. The CDR3 is 11 residues long. Trimming took 2 bases from V and 5 from J, leaving 2 bases between them. Germline V lookup: CDR1 KGHDR, CDR2 SFDVKD. The CDR3 region is CATSDYETQYF. The CDR3 bases are TGTGCCACCAGTGATTATGAGACCCAGTACTTC.

This clonotype showed up just a few times. The chain recombines TRBV7-6 with TRBJ2-7; 10 nucleotides line up with TRBD2. Trimming took 5 bases from V and 2 from J; bases not matched to a gene: 18. Germline V gene sequence: CDR1 SGHVS, CDR2 FNYEAQ. This CDR3 region has 19 residues. CDR3 coding DNA: TGTGCCAGCAGCCCGCAAAGGACTAGCGGTTTACGGTCCGCCTACGAGCAGTACTTC. This translates into CASSPQRTSGLRSAYEQYF.

This chain uses TRBV3-1 with TRBJ2-1, with 12 bases fitting TRBD2. The CDR3 consists of 15 residues. Germline assignment: CDR1 LGHDT and CDR2 YNNKEL (reference sequence). The V and J ends lost 3 bases and 6 bases, in that order; junction bases with no gene match: 3. The CDR3 DNA is TGTGCCAGCAGCCACCTAGCGGGGGGGCCCAATGAGCAGTTCTTC. This sequence encodes CASSHLAGGPNEQFF.

The CDR3 nucleotides are TGTGCCAGCAGTTCCGATAGTCAAGAGACCCAGTACTTC. This translates into CASSSDSQETQYF. This chain links TRBV12-3 or TRBV12-4 with TRBJ2-5; no firm D call. The CDR3 is 13 amino acids. The ends were cut back, 4 bases at V and 2 bases at J, with 8 bases in the middle.

This clonotype was detected a few times. The chain joins TRBV7-9 to TRBJ1-4; 9 bases are shared with TRBD1. This CDR3 region has 14 residues. V was pared by 5 bases and J by 5 bases, with 3 bases of the junction left unmatched. From germline, CDR1 is SEHNR and CDR2 FQNEAQ (reference sequence). CDR3 coding DNA: TGTGCCAGCAGCCGGGACAGGGAGAATGAAAAACTGTTTTTT. Encoded protein: CASSRDRENEKLFF.

The sample holds a few counts of this clonotype. This chain uses TRBV2 with TRBJ2-7; 10 nucleotides line up with TRBD1. The CDR3 is 17 amino acids. Germline CDR1 is SNHLY and CDR2 is FYNNEI. V dropped 6 bases and J dropped 2; count of bases not matched to a gene: 13. The CDR3 nucleotides read TGTGCCAGCAGAGATAGCCCGGGACAGGGGAATCCCTACGAGCAGTACTTC. This encodes CASRDSPGQGNPYEQYF.

There are a few counts of this clonotype. This rearrangement joins TRBV29-1 to TRBJ2-1; 8 bases match TRBD2. The V segment lost 4 bases and the J segment 7 bases; nucleotides outside the gene matches: 15. This CDR3 contains 16 residues. Germline V lookup: CDR1 SQVTM, CDR2 ANQGSEA. CDR3 sequence reads: CSVGGETSVVGNEQFF. The CDR3 DNA sequence: TGCAGCGTTGGTGGGGAGACTAGCGTGGTGGGAAATGAGCAGTTCTTC.

For the CDR3, the DNA is TGTGCCAGCAGTTACGACAGTACGCCACCCCTCCACTTT. This sequence encodes CASSYDSTPPLHF. This chain joins TRBV6-5 and TRBJ1-6, with D perhaps matching TRBD1 (5 bases). CDR1 and CDR2 (germline): MNHEY, SVGAGI. The CDR3 loop spans 13 amino acids. V was trimmed by 2 bases and J by 11 bases, leaving 10 bases between them.

This clonotype was observed a few times. V usage is TRBV6-1 and J usage is TRBJ2-5; TRBD2 matches 12 bases. V dropped 4 bases and J dropped 2; count of bases not matched to a gene: 8. Germline lookup yields CDR1 MNHNS and CDR2 SASEGT. The CDR3 length is 17 residues. CDR3 residues: CASSGATSGGPQETQYF. The CDR3 nucleotides read TGTGCCAGCAGTGGAGCGACTAGCGGGGGCCCGCAAGAGACCCAGTACTTC.

This clonotype has a handful of counts. The chain uses TRBV5-5 and TRBJ2-7; D uncertain. CDR1 is SGHKS, CDR2 YYEKEE, per germline (reference sequence). This CDR3 comprises 13 residues. V was cut by 2 bases and J by 2 bases, with 8 bases left in between. This CDR3 is CASSLALTYEQYF. In DNA form, the CDR3 reads TGTGCCAGCAGCTTAGCGCTAACCTACGAGCAGTACTTC.

V and J are TRBV6-6 and TRBJ1-2; D remains ambiguous. V lost 10 bases and J lost 6, with 21 bases in between. The CDR3 runs 14 residues. CDR1 is MNHNY and CDR2 is SVGAGI in the germline V gene (reference sequence). CDR3 nucleotide sequence: TGTGCCACCAAGTTAGATTCGCTGGGTCATGGCTACACCTTC. Translation gives CATKLDSLGHGYTF.

In its sample, this clonotype was seen a few times. The chain is built from TRBV12-3 or TRBV12-4 and TRBJ2-1; weak D call: TRBD1 (5 bases). This CDR3 spans 16 amino acids. V was pared by 5 bases and J by 7 bases, with 21 bases between. In DNA form, the CDR3 reads TGTGCCAGCAGTCACAGGCGGATTACGCCTCGGAATGAGCAGTTCTTC. Protein sequence: CASSHRRITPRNEQFF.

This clonotype was counted a few times. CDR3 coding DNA: TGTGCCAGCAACTCCTTGGGGAGAGCGAGTGGTGAAAAACTGTTTTTT. As protein: CASNSLGRASGEKLFF. This chain connects TRBV28 to TRBJ1-4; D not resolved. Germline lookup yields CDR1 MDHEN and CDR2 SYDVKM. This CDR3 contains 16 residues. Trimming took off 7 bases at V and 7 bases at J, with 22 bases between the two ends.

This clonotype turned up a few times. V and J are TRBV12-3 or TRBV12-4 and TRBJ2-7, with D tentatively TRBD1 (6 bases). The CDR3 has 18 residues. V gave up 7 bases and J gave up 1 base, with 26 bases separating them. CDR3 bases: TGTGCCAGCACCAACGGTGGGGGCTCGGGTTCGATTTCCTACGAGCAGTACTTC. Protein sequence: CASTNGGGSGSISYEQYF.

V usage is TRBV5-6 and J usage is TRBJ2-2; the match to TRBD1 covers 8 bases. Trimming took 3 bases from V and 7 from J; bases not matched to a gene: 11. Germline-derived CDR1 and CDR2 are SGHDT and YYEEEE. The length of the CDR3 is 16 residues. The CDR3 sequence: CASSSRRQGISGELFF. As DNA, the CDR3 is TGTGCCAGCAGCTCGCGCCGACAGGGGATAAGCGGGGAGCTGTTTTTT.

Only a few counts were recorded for this clonotype. This chain uses TRBV7-9 with TRBJ2-1, with 8 nucleotides matching TRBD1. Germline loops: CDR1 SEHNR, CDR2 FQNEAQ (reference sequence). Trimming removed 3 bases from V and 6 bases from J; junction bases left unmatched: 4. The CDR3 is 14 amino acids. The CDR3 loop reads CASSFVDRGNEQFF. CDR3 in DNA: TGTGCCAGCAGCTTCGTCGACAGGGGCAATGAGCAGTTCTTC. Filled out from reference TRBV7-9 and TRBJ2-1, the complete variable domain reads DTGVSQNPRHKITKRGQNVTFRCDPISEHNRLYWYRQTLGQGPEFLTYFQNEAQLEKSRLLSDRFSAERPKGSFSTLEIQRTEQGDSAMYLCASSFVDRGNEQFFGPGTRLTVL.

This chain uses TRBV9 with TRBJ1-5, with D unresolved. Trimming pared 2 bases from V and 5 bases from J, leaving 8 bases between. There are 13 residues in the CDR3. Per the germline V gene, CDR1 is SGDLS and CDR2 is YYNGEE. The CDR3 nucleotides read TGTGCCAGCAGCGTTAGCTTTCATCAGCCCCAGCATTTT. Its protein is CASSVSFHQPQHF. The full variable domain, rest sourced from reference TRBV9 and TRBJ1-5, is DSGVTQTPKHLITATGQRVTLRCSPRSGDLSVYWYQQSLDQGLQFLIQYYNGEERAKGNILERFSAQQFPDLHSELNLSSLELGDSALYFCASSVSFHQPQHFGDGTRLSIL.